The 9 T cell receptor beta chains below all came from one sample that was sequenced in a study of blood T cells in healthy people across ages. A second about 7 to 12 cycle PCR used barcoded and J-beta primers. Using its own MiXCR run on the 5' RACE reads, TCRdb lists one record per CDR3 protein. The sample has around 750,000 distinct CDR3 sequences, 50% to 65% seen once; the top ten hold approximately 41%. Material for sequencing was blood. These receptors came from a man older than 75 in good health.

The gene calls are TRBV10-2 and TRBJ1-4; 7 bases are a match to TRBD1. Germline trimming cut 5 bases from V and 4 bases from J; bases unmatched to any gene: 7. The CDR3 has 15 residues. Germline CDR1 and CDR2: WSHSY and SAAADI. This chain's CDR3 is CASSIARDSNEKLFF. CDR3 DNA: TGCGCCAGCAGTATAGCACGGGACAGTAATGAAAAACTGTTTTTT.

This clonotype was seen a handful of times. J is TRBJ2-7 and V is TRBV11-2; D unresolved. The J call may be incorrect, as the DNA end agrees better with TRBJ2-5. The V gene's germline CDR1 is SGHAT and CDR2 FQNNGV. There are 13 residues in the CDR3. The DNA of the CDR3 is TGTGCCATTGGTACCAGAGCTACGGGGACCCAGTACTTC. Its translation: CAIGTRATGTQYF.

The V gene is TRBV6-5, the J gene TRBJ2-7; perhaps TRBD1 as D (7 bases). From germline, CDR1 is MNHEY and CDR2 SVGAGI. The V gene lost 1 base and the J gene lost 3 bases, with 19 bases spanning the gap. The CDR3 contains 17 residues. CDR3 region: CASSYLAPAQGGYEQYF. DNA of the CDR3: TGTGCCAGCAGTTACTTGGCCCCTGCTCAGGGGGGCTACGAGCAGTACTTC.

The chain uses TRBV20-1 and TRBJ2-7, with D possibly TRBD2 on 5 matching bases. The CDR3 has 15 residues. The V end lost 3 bases, the J end lost 6 bases, and 21 bases lay between the germline ends. Germline V gives CDR1 DFQATT, CDR2 SNEGSKA (reference sequence). The CDR3 is CSASKSPGLAGEQYF. DNA of the CDR3: TGCAGTGCTAGTAAAAGCCCCGGCCTAGCTGGCGAGCAGTACTTC.

The chain carries TRBV12-3 or TRBV12-4 and TRBJ2-2; no definite D call. The length of the CDR3 is 15 residues. Trimming removed 2 bases at V and 6 bases at J, with 13 bases between. The CDR3 DNA follows: TGTGCCAGCAGTTTATTGAGTACATTGCCCGGGGAGCTGTTTTTT. As protein: CASSLLSTLPGELFF.

The V gene is TRBV5-1, the J gene TRBJ2-1; TRBD2 matches at 11 bases. Germline V gene sequence: CDR1 SGHRS, CDR2 YFSETQ. This CDR3 comprises 16 residues. The V gene end was trimmed by 4 bases and the J gene end by 0 bases; junction bases not matched to a gene: 3. In nucleotides, the CDR3 is TGCGCCAGCAGCCCGGGACTAGCGGACTCCTACAATGAGCAGTTCTTC. It is translated as CASSPGLADSYNEQFF.

The gene calls are TRBV7-9 and TRBJ2-5; 10 nucleotides align to TRBD1. Near its end, the DNA agrees better with TRBJ2-7, so the J call may be wrong. The CDR3 contains 14 residues. The germline gives CDR1 SEHNR, CDR2 FQNEAQ (reference sequence). CDR3 sequence (DNA): TGTGCCAGCAGCCGGGACAGGGGTGGCTACGAGCAGTACTTC. Translation: CASSRDRGGYEQYF.

This clonotype has a single count. The rearrangement joins TRBV6-6 to TRBJ1-2, with 7 bases matching TRBD1. The CDR3 has 14 amino acids. The germline gives CDR1 MNHNY, CDR2 SVGAGI (reference sequence). J lost 6 bases, V lost 2 bases, and 6 bases had no gene match. The CDR3 loop is CASSYVGTEDGYTF. The CDR3 nucleotides are TGTGCCAGCAGTTACGTTGGGACAGAAGATGGCTACACCTTC.

The V gene is TRBV10-3, the J gene TRBJ1-1, with D uncertain. This CDR3 spans 12 amino acids. Germline CDR1 and CDR2: ENHRY and SYGVKD. The V end was cut by 5 bases, the J end by 1 base, with 5 bases between. In DNA, the CDR3 is TGTGCCATCAGTAGAGGGAACACTGAAGCTTTCTTT. The encoded protein is CAISRGNTEAFF.